The clone carrying this T cell receptor (beta chain) was detected only a few times. These data are taken from a study of blood T cells in healthy people across ages. This CDR3 has 21 residues. V dropped 4 bases and J dropped 2; count of bases not matched to a gene: 23. Combining a sample-barcoded 5' primer with a J-beta primer mix, a second PCR ran for 7 to 11 cycles. TCRdb analysed the 5' RACE reads with MiXCR anew, one entry per CDR3 protein. The table records around 1,700,000 distinct CDR3 sequences, 28% of them present only once. The TCR originated in a woman aged 30 to 39 in good health. The source material was blood. The rearrangement uses TRBV12-3 or TRBV12-4 and TRBJ2-1, with 7 bases lining up with TRBD2. In DNA, the CDR3 is TGTGCCAGCAGTTATGAGTCGATTAGCGGGTCCCGACCTTGGACCTACAATGAGCAGTTCTTC. This gives the protein CASSYESISGSRPWTYNEQFF.